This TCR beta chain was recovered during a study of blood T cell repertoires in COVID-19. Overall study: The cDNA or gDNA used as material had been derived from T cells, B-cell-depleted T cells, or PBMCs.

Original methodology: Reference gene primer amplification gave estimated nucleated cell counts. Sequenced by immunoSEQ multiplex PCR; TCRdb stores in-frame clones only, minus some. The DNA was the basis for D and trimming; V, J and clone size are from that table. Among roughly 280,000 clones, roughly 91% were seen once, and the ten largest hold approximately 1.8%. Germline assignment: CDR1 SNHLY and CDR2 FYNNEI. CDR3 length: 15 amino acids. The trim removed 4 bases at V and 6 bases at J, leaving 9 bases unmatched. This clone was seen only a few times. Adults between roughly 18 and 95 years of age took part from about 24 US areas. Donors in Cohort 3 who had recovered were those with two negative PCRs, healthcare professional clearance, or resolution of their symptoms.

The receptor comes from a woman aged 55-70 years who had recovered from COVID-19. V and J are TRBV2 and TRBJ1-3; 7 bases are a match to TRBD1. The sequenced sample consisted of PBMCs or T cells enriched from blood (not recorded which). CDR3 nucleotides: TGTGCCAGCAGTGGGACAGGCCAGACGGTAAACACCATATATTTT. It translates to CASSGTGQTVNTIYF.